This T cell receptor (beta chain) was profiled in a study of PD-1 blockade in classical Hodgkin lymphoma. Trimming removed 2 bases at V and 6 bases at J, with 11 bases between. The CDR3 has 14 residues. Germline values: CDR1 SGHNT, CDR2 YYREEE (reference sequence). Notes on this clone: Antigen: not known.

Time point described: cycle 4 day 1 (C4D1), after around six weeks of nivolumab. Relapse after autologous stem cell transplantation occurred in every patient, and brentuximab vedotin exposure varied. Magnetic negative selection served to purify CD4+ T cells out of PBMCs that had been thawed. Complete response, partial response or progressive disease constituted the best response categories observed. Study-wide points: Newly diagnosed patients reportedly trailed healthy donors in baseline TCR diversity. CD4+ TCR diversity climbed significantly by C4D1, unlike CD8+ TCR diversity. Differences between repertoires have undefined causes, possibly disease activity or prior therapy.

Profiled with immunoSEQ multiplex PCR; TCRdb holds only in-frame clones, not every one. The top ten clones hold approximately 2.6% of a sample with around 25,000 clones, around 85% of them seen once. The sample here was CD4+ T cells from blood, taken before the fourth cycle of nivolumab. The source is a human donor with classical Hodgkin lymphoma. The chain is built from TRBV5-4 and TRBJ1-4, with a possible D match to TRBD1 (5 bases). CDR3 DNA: TGTGCCAGCAGCTTAAGAGGGGCCCATGAAAAACTGTTTTTT. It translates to CASSLRGAHEKLFF.